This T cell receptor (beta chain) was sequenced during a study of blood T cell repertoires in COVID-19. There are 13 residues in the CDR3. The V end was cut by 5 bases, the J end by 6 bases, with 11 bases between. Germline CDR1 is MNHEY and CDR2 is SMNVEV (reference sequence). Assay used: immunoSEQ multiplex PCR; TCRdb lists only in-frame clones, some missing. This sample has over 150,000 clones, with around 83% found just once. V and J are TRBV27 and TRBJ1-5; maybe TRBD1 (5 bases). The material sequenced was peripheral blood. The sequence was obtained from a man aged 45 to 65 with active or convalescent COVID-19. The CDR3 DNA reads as TGTGCCAGCAGTAGGGGTCCGGGTCAGCCCCAGCATTTT. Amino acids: CASSRGPGQPQHF.